Shown below are 4 T cell receptor beta chains from a single sample sequenced in a study of shared clonotypes between healthy human individuals. Some clones are missing from TCRdb's copy, which holds only in-frame ones; the method was immunoSEQ multiplex PCR. The sample has over a million clones; 65% to 80% are singletons. The specimen sequenced was memory CD4+ T cells sorted from blood. The subset is: CD45RA-negative fraction. These receptor sequences come from a man aged 18 to 30 in good health.

The chain recombines TRBV5-1 with TRBJ2-1; D unresolved. The CDR3 loop spans 15 amino acids. Germline CDR1 and CDR2: SGHRS and YFSETQ. Trimming left V 0 bases short and J 0 bases short, with 7 bases between. CDR3 bases: TGCGCCAGCAGCTTGGCTCGGAGCTCCTACAATGAGCAGTTCTTC. Translation gives CASSLARSSYNEQFF.

The genes are TRBV2 and TRBJ1-2; 10 nucleotides match TRBD1. This CDR3 spans 14 amino acids. J lost 8 bases, V lost 5 bases, and 8 bases had no gene match. In germline, CDR1 is SNHLY, CDR2 FYNNEI. The CDR3 nucleotides read TGTGCCAGCAGTTCCTCGGGACAGGGGATCGGCTACACCTTC. It translates to CASSSSGQGIGYTF.

The V call is TRBV7-2, the J call TRBJ2-3, with unresolved D. The CDR3 sequence is 16 residues long. V was pared by 2 bases and J by 2 bases, with 14 bases between. Germline V gives CDR1 SGHTA, CDR2 FQGNSA. The CDR3 nucleotides read TGTGCCAGCAGCTTAATGGTTAGGACCAACACAGATACGCAGTATTTT. Amino acid sequence: CASSLMVRTNTDTQYF.

In its sample, this clone was seen a few times. The rearrangement uses TRBV9 and TRBJ2-5; tentative D call: TRBD2 (6 bases). The V end was cut by 4 bases, the J end by 4 bases, with 14 bases between. This CDR3 has 14 residues. Germline V gene data show CDR1 as SGDLS and CDR2 as YYNGEE. CDR3 sequence (DNA): TGTGCCAGCAGCTCTAGACTAGATAGAGAGACCCAGTACTTC. This encodes CASSSRLDRETQYF.